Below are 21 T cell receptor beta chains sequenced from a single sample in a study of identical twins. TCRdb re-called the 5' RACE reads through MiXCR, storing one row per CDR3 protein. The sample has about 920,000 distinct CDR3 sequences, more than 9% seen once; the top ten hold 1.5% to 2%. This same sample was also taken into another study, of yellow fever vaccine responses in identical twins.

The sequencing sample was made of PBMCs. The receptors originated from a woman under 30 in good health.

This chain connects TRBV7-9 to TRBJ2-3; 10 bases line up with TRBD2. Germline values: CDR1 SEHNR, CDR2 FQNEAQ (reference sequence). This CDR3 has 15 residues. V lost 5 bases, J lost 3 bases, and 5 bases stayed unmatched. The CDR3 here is CASSATSGKTDTQYF. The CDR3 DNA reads TGTGCCAGCAGCGCCACTAGCGGGAAGACAGATACGCAGTATTTT.

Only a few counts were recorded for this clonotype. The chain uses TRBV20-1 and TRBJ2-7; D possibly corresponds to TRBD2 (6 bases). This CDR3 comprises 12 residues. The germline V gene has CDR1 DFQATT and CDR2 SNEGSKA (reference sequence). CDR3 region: CITGDFLGEQYV. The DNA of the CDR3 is TGCATTACCGGGGACTTTTTAGGCGAGCAGTACGTC.

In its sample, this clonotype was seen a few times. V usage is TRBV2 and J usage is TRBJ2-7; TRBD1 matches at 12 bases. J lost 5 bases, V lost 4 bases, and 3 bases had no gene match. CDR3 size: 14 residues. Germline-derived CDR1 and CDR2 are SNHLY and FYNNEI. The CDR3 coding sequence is TGTGCCAGCAGTGTGGGACAGGGGGCAAACGAGCAGTACTTC. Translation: CASSVGQGANEQYF.

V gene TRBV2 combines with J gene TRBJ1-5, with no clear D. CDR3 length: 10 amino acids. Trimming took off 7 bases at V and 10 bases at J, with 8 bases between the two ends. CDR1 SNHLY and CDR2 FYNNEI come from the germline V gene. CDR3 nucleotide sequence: TGTGCCAGCAACTTCGCCCCCCAGCATTTT. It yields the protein CASNFAPQHF.

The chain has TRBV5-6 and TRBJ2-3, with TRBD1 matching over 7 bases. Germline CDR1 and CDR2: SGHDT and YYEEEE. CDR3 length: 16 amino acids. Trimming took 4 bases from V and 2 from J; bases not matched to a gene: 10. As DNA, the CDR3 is TGTGCCAGCAGCCTCTTTTTTGGGACAGCCACAGATACGCAGTATTTT. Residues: CASSLFFGTATDTQYF.

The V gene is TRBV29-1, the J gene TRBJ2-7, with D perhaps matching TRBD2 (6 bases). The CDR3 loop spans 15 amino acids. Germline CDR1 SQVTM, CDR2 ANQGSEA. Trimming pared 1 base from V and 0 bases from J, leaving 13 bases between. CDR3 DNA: TGCAGCGTTGAAGGAGGGACTTATAGCTCCTACGAGCAGTACTTC. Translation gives CSVEGGTYSSYEQYF.

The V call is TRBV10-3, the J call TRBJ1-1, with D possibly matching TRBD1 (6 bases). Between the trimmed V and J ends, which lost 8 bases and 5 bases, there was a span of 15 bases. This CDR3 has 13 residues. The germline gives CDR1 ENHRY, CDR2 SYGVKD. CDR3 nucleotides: TGTGCCATCGGCGGCGGGGGGCTGACTGAAGCTTTCTTT. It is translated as CAIGGGGLTEAFF.

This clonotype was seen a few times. As DNA, the CDR3 is TGCAGTGTCACATCCAGGGGTTCCTACGAGCAGTACTTC. Its translation is CSVTSRGSYEQYF. The V call is TRBV20-1, the J call TRBJ2-7, with D perhaps TRBD1 (6 bases). Trimming took off 7 bases at V and 1 base at J, with 14 bases between the two ends. The germline gives CDR1 DFQATT, CDR2 SNEGSKA (reference sequence). The CDR3 loop spans 13 amino acids.

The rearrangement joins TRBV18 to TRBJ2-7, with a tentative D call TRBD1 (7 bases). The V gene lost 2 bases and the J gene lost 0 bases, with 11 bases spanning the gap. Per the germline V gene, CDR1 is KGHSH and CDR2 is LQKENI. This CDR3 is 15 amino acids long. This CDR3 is CASSPGGTASYEQYF. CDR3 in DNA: TGTGCCAGCTCACCAGGAGGGACAGCCTCCTACGAGCAGTACTTC.

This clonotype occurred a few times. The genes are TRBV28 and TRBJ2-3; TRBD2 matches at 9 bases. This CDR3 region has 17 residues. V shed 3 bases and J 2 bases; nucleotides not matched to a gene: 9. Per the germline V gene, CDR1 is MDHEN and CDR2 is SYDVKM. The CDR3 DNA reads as TGTGCCAGCAGTTTGTCCAGGCTAGCGGGGCACACAGATACGCAGTATTTT. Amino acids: CASSLSRLAGHTDTQYF. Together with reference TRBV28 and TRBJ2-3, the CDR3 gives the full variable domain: DVKVTQSSRYLVKRTGEKVFLECVQDMDHENMFWYRQDPGLGLRLIYFSYDVKMKEKGDIPEGYSVSREKKERFSLILESASTNQTSMYLCASSLSRLAGHTDTQYFGPGTRLTVL.

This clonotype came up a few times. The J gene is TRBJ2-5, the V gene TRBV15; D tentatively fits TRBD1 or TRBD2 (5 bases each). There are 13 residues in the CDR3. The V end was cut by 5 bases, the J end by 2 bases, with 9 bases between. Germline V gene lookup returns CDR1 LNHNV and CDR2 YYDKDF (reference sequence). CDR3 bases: TGTGCCACCAGCCCTGGGGGACAAGAGACCCAGTACTTC. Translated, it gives CATSPGGQETQYF. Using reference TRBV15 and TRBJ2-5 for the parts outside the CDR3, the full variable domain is DAMVIQNPRYQVTQFGKPVTLSCSQTLNHNVMYWYQQKSSQAPKLLFHYYDKDFNNEADTPDNFQSRRPNTSFCFLDIRSPGLGDTAMYLCATSPGGQETQYFGPGTRLLVL.

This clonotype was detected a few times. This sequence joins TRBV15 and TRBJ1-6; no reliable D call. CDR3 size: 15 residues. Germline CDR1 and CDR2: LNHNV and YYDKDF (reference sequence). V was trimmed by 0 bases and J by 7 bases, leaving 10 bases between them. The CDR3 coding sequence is TGTGCCACCAGCAGAGATGCCAGCTACAATTCACCCCTCCACTTT. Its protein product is CATSRDASYNSPLHF.

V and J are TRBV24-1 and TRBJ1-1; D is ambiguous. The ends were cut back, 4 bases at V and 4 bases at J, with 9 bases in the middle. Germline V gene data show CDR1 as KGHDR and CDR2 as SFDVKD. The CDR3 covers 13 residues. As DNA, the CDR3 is TGTGCCACCAGTGACTCTGTTAGCACTGAAGCTTTCTTT. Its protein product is CATSDSVSTEAFF.

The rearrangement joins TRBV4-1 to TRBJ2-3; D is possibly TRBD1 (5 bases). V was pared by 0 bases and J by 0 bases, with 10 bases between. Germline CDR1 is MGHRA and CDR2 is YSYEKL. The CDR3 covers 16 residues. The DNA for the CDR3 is TGCGCCAGCAGCCAAGATGTCCAGGGAAGCACAGATACGCAGTATTTT. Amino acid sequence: CASSQDVQGSTDTQYF.

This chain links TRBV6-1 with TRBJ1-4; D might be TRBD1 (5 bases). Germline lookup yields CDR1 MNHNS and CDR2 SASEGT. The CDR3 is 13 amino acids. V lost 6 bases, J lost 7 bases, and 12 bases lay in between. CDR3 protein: CASSDRGAEKLFF. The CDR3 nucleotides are TGTGCCAGCAGCGACCGTGGGGCTGAAAAACTGTTTTTT.

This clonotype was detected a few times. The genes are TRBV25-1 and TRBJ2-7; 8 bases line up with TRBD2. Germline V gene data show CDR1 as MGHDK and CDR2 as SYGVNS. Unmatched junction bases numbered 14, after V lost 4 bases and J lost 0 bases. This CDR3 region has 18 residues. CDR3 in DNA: TGTGCCAGCAGTGCAGAGCCCAGGCTAGCGGGTGGCTCCTACGAGCAGTACTTC. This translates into CASSAEPRLAGGSYEQYF.

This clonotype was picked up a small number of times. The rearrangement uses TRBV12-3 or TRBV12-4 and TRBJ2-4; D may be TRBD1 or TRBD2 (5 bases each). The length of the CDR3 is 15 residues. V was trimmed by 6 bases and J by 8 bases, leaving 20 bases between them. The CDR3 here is CASSPGTPLGHIQYF. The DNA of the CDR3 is TGTGCCAGCAGCCCAGGGACCCCGCTAGGGCACATTCAGTACTTC.

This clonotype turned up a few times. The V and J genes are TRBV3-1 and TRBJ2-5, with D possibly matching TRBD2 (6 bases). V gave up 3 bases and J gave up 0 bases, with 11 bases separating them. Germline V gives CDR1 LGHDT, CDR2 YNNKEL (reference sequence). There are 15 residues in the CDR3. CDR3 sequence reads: CASSHLAEYQETQYF. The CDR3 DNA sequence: TGTGCCAGCAGCCACTTAGCGGAGTACCAAGAGACCCAGTACTTC.

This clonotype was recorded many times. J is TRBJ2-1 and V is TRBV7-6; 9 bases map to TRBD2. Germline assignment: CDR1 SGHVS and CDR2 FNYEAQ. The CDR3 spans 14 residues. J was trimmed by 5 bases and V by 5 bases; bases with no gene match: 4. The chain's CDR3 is CASSPGLAHNEQFF. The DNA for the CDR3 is TGTGCCAGCAGCCCGGGACTAGCCCACAATGAGCAGTTCTTC.

The CDR3 loop reads CASSPSTQGFTETQYF. The CDR3, as DNA: TGTGCCAGCAGCCCCTCCACACAGGGGTTTACGGAGACCCAGTACTTC. The V gene is TRBV11-2, the J gene TRBJ2-5, with 7 bases fitting TRBD1. CDR3 length equals 16 residues. Germline CDR1 is SGHAT and CDR2 is FQNNGV. V lost 5 bases to trimming and J lost 5 bases; unmatched junction nucleotides: 14.

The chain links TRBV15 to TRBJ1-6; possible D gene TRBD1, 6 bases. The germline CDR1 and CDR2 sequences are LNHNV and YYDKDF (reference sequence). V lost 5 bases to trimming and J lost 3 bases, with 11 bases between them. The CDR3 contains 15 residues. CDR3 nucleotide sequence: TGTGCCACCAGCCCTGACAGGATCTATAATTCACCCCTCCACTTT. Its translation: CATSPDRIYNSPLHF.